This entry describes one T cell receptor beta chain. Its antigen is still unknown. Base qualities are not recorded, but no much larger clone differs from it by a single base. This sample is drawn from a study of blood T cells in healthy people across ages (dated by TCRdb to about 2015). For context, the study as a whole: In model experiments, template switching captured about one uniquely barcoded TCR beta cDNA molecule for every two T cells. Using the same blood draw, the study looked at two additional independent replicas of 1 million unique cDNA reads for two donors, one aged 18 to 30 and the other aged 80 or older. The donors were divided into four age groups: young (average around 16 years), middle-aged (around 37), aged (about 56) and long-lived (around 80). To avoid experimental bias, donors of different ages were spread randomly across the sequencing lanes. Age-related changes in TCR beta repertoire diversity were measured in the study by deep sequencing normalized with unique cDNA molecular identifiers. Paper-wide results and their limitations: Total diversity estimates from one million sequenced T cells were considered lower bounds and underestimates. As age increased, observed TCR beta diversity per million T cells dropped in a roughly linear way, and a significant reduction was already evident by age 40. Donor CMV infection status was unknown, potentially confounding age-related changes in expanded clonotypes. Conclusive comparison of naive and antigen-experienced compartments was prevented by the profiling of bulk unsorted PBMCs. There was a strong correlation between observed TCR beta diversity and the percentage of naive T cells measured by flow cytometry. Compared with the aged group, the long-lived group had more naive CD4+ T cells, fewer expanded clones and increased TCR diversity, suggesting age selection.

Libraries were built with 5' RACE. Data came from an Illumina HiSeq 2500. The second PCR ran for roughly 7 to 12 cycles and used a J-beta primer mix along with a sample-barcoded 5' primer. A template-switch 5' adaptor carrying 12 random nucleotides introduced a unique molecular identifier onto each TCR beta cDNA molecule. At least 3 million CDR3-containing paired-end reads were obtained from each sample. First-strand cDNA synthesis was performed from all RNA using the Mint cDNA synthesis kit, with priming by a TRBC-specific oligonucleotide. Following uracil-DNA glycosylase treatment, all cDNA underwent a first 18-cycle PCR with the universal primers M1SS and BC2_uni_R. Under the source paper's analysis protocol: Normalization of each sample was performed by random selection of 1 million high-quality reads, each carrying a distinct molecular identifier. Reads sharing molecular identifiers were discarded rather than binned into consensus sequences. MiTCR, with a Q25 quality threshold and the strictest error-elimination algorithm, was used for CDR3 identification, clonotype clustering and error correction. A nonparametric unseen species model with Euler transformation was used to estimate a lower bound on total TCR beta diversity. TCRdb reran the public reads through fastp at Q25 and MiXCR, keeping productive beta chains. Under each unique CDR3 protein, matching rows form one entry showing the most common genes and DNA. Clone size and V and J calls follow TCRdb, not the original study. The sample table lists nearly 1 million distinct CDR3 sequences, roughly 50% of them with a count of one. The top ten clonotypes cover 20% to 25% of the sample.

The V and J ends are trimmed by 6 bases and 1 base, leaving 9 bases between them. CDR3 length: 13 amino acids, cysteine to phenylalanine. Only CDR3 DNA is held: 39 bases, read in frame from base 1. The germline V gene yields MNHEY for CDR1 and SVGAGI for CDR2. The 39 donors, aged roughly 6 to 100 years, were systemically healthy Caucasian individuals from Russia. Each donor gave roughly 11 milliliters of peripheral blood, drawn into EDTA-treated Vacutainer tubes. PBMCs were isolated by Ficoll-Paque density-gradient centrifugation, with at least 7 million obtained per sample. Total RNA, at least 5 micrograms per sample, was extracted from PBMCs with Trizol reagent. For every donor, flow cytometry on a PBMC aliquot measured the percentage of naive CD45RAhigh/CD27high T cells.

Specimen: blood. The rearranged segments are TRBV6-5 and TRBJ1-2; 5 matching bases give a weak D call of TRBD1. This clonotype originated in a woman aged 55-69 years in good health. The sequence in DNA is TGTGCCAGCAGGACCAGGGTTAACTATGGCTACACCTTC. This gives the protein CASRTRVNYGYTF.